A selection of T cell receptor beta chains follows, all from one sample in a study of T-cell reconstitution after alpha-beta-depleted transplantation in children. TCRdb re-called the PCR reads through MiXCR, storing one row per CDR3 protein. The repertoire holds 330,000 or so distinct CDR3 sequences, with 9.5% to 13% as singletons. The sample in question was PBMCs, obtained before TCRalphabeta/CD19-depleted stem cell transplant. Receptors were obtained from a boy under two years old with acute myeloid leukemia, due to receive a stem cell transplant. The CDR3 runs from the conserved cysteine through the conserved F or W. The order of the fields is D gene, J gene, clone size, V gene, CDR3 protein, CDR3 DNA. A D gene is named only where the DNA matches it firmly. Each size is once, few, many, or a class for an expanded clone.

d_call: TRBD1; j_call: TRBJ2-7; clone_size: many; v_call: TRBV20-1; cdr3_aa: CSATQDRAPSYEQYF; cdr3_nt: TGCAGTGCTACCCAAGACAGGGCCCCGTCCTACGAGCAGTACTTC
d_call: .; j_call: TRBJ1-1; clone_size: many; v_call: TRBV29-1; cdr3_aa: CSVESNTEAFF; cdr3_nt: TGCAGCGTTGAATCGAACACTGAAGCTTTCTTT
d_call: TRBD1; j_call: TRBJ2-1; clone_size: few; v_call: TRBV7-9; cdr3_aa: CASSFPGGQGKEQFF; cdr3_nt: TGTGCCAGCAGCTTCCCAGGGGGACAGGGAAAGGAGCAGTTCTTC
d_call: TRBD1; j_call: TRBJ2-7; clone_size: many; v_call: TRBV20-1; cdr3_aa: CSALNPGQVYEQYF; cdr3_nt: TGCAGTGCTTTAAATCCGGGACAGGTATACGAGCAGTACTTC
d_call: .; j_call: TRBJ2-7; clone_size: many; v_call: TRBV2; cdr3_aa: CASPRLGTYEQYF; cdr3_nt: TGTGCCAGCCCTCGACTGGGTACCTACGAGCAGTACTTC
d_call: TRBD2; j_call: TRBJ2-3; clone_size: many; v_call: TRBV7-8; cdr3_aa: CAVPAGVEDTQYF; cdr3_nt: TGTGCCGTCCCGGCGGGAGTAGAAGATACGCAGTATTTT
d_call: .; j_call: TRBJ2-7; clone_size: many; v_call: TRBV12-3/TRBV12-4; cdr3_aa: CASRGLEFKQYF; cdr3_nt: TGTGCCAGCCGGGGACTGGAATTTAAGCAGTACTTC
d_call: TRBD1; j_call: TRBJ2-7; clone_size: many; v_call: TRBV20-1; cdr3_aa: CSARGQGANYEQYF; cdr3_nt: TGCAGTGCTAGGGGACAGGGGGCGAACTACGAGCAGTACTTC
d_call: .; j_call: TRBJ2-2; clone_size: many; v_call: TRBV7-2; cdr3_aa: CASSVRVGNTGELFF; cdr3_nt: TGTGCCAGCAGCGTGAGAGTGGGGAACACCGGGGAGCTGTTTTTT
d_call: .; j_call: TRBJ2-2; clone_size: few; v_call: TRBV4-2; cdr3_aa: CASSPLKGELFF; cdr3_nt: TGTGCCAGCAGCCCTCTTAAGGGGGAGCTGTTTTTT
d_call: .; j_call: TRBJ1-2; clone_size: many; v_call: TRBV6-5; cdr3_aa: CASSYGGDYGYTF; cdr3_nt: TGTGCCAGCAGTTACGGGGGTGACTATGGCTACACCTTC
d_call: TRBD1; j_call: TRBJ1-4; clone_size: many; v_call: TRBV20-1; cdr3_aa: CSARDWGTAEKLFF; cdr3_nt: TGCAGTGCTAGAGATTGGGGGACAGCTGAAAAACTGTTTTTT
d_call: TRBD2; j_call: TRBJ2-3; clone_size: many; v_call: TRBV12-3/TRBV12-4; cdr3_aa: CASRPSGGATDTQYF; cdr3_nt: TGTGCCAGCAGACCGAGCGGGGGGGCCACAGATACGCAGTATTTT
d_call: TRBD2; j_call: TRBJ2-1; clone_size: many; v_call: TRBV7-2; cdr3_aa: CASSFGTRNNEQFF; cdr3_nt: TGTGCCAGCAGCTTTGGGACTAGGAACAATGAGCAGTTCTTC
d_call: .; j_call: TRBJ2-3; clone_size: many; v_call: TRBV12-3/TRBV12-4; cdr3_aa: CASSLGFPLATDTQYF; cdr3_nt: TGTGCCAGCAGTTTAGGGTTCCCGTTAGCCACAGATACGCAGTATTTT
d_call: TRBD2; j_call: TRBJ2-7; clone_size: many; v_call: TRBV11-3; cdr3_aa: CASSLSAGAYEQYF; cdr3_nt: TGTGCCAGCAGCTTATCAGCGGGGGCCTACGAGCAGTACTTC
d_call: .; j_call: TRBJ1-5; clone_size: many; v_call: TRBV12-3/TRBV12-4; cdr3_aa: CASSNGPGDNQPQHF; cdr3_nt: TGTGCCAGCAGTAACGGCCCGGGTGACAATCAGCCCCAGCATTTT
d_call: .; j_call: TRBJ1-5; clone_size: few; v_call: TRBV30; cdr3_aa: CAWSVSPVSNQPQHF; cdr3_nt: TGTGCCTGGAGTGTGTCGCCCGTAAGCAATCAGCCCCAGCATTTT
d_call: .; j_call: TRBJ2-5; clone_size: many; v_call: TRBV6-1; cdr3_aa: CASSLYRAGETQYF; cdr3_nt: TGTGCCAGCAGCCTGTACCGGGCTGGCGAGACCCAGTACTTC
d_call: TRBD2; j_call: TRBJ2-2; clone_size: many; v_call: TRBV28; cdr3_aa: CASSFGGLAGTGELFF; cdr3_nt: TGTGCCAGCAGTTTTGGGGGACTAGCAGGAACCGGGGAGCTGTTTTTT
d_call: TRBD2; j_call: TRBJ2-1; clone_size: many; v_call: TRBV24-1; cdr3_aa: CATSDRTSGRNEQFF; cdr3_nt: TGTGCCACCAGTGACCGGACTAGCGGGAGAAATGAGCAGTTCTTC
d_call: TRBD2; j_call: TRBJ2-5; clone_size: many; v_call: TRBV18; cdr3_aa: CASSPGLAGPLETQYF; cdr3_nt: TGTGCCAGCTCACCGGGGCTAGCGGGGCCCCTGGAGACCCAGTACTTC
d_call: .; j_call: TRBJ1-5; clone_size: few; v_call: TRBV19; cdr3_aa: CASRPPASNQPQHF; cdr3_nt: TGTGCCAGTAGGCCCCCAGCTAGCAATCAGCCCCAGCATTTT